This is a list of T cell receptor beta chains from one sample in a study of T-cell reconstitution after alpha-beta-depleted transplantation in children. MiXCR was run by TCRdb on the PCR reads, yielding one entry per CDR3 protein. The sample has 500,000 to 650,000 distinct CDR3 sequences; around 10% are singletons. The material sequenced was PBMCs, mostly from graft donor cells, taken 180 days after TCRalphabeta/CD19-depleted stem cell transplant. Receptors were obtained from a female patient under 10 years old who had a stem cell transplant for aplastic anemia, so the T cells may come from the graft donor. CDR3s include the opening cysteine and the closing phenylalanine or tryptophan. The order of the fields is D gene, V gene, J gene, clone size, CDR3 protein, CDR3 DNA. The D gene is left open where the match is weak. A clone size is listed for some rows: how often the clone was seen (once, few, many), or a class if it is expanded.

d_call: TRBD2
v_call: TRBV29-1
j_call: TRBJ2-5
clone_size: -
cdr3_aa: CSVDGAQRESITETQYF
cdr3_nt: TGCAGCGTTGATGGGGCCCAGCGGGAGAGCATTACAGAGACCCAGTACTTC

d_call: TRBD1
v_call: TRBV7-9
j_call: TRBJ1-2
clone_size: -
cdr3_aa: CASSSPTGASGGYTF
cdr3_nt: TGTGCCAGCAGCTCCCCGACAGGGGCTTCGGGTGGCTACACCTTC

d_call: -
v_call: TRBV10-2
j_call: TRBJ1-5
clone_size: few
cdr3_aa: CASKRERGNQPQHF
cdr3_nt: TGCGCCAGCAAGAGGGAGAGGGGCAATCAGCCCCAGCATTTT

d_call: -
v_call: TRBV10-3
j_call: TRBJ2-5
clone_size: few
cdr3_aa: CASNRAISETQYF
cdr3_nt: TGTGCCTCAAACAGGGCTATTAGTGAGACCCAGTACTTC

d_call: -
v_call: TRBV20-1
j_call: TRBJ1-2
clone_size: few
cdr3_aa: CSAQGERSNYGYTF
cdr3_nt: TGCAGTGCCCAGGGAGAGAGAAGTAACTATGGCTACACCTTC

d_call: TRBD1
v_call: TRBV30
j_call: TRBJ2-7
clone_size: few
cdr3_aa: CAWRKDRISEQYF
cdr3_nt: TGTGCCTGGAGGAAGGACAGGATTTCGGAGCAGTACTTC

d_call: -
v_call: TRBV29-1
j_call: TRBJ1-1
clone_size: few
cdr3_aa: CSAEGGWTNTEAFF
cdr3_nt: TGCAGCGCCGAGGGGGGATGGACGAACACTGAAGCTTTCTTT

d_call: -
v_call: TRBV7-2
j_call: TRBJ1-4
clone_size: -
cdr3_aa: CASSFRGYTNEKLFF
cdr3_nt: TGTGCCAGCAGCTTCAGGGGCTACACTAATGAAAAACTGTTTTTT

d_call: -
v_call: TRBV30
j_call: TRBJ2-5
clone_size: -
cdr3_aa: CAWGKGGANQETQYF
cdr3_nt: TGTGCCTGGGGGAAAGGGGGGGCCAACCAAGAGACCCAGTACTTC

d_call: -
v_call: TRBV7-4
j_call: TRBJ2-1
clone_size: -
cdr3_aa: CASSLRPLTPRLFFDEQFF
cdr3_nt: TGTGCCAGCAGCTTAAGGCCACTAACCCCCCGCCTCTTCTTCGATGAGCAGTTCTTC

d_call: -
v_call: TRBV5-6
j_call: TRBJ2-1
clone_size: few
cdr3_aa: CASRLLRSSYNEQFF
cdr3_nt: TGTGCCAGCAGGCTACTACGAAGCTCCTACAATGAGCAGTTCTTC

d_call: TRBD1
v_call: TRBV7-2
j_call: TRBJ2-5
clone_size: -
cdr3_aa: CASSSRTGHETQYF
cdr3_nt: TGTGCCAGCAGCTCAAGGACAGGGCACGAGACCCAGTACTTC

d_call: TRBD2
v_call: TRBV20-1
j_call: TRBJ2-2
clone_size: few
cdr3_aa: CSARDPSGRAPGELFF
cdr3_nt: TGCAGTGCTAGAGATCCTAGCGGGAGGGCCCCCGGGGAGCTGTTTTTT

d_call: -
v_call: TRBV5-1
j_call: TRBJ1-1
clone_size: many
cdr3_aa: CASSWGHLNTEAFF
cdr3_nt: TGTGCCAGCAGTTGGGGACACCTGAACACTGAAGCTTTCTTT

d_call: TRBD1
v_call: TRBV11-1
j_call: TRBJ1-5
clone_size: -
cdr3_aa: CASSLAAGTGENQPQHF
cdr3_nt: TGTGCCAGCAGCTTAGCGGCCGGGACAGGGGAGAATCAGCCCCAGCATTTT

d_call: -
v_call: TRBV12-5
j_call: TRBJ2-2
clone_size: -
cdr3_aa: CASGLTGTGELFF
cdr3_nt: TGTGCTAGTGGTTTGACCGGAACCGGGGAGCTGTTTTTT

d_call: -
v_call: TRBV20-1
j_call: TRBJ2-1
clone_size: -
cdr3_aa: CSATLIRRGNNEQFF
cdr3_nt: TGCAGTGCTACGCTAATACGGAGGGGTAACAATGAGCAGTTCTTC

d_call: -
v_call: TRBV6-2/TRBV6-3
j_call: TRBJ2-1
clone_size: few
cdr3_aa: CASIRAASYNEQFF
cdr3_nt: TGTGCCAGCATTCGCGCAGCCTCCTACAATGAGCAGTTCTTC

d_call: -
v_call: TRBV19
j_call: TRBJ2-3
clone_size: -
cdr3_aa: CASSTRKTSPTDTQYF
cdr3_nt: TGTGCCAGTAGTACTCGAAAGACAAGTCCCACAGATACGCAGTATTTT

d_call: -
v_call: TRBV11-2
j_call: TRBJ2-1
clone_size: few
cdr3_aa: CASSSYRSPEQFF
cdr3_nt: TGTGCCAGCAGCTCCTACAGGAGCCCTGAGCAGTTCTTC

d_call: -
v_call: TRBV24-1
j_call: TRBJ2-1
clone_size: -
cdr3_aa: CATSDFFVGGGSYNEQFF
cdr3_nt: TGTGCCACCAGTGATTTTTTCGTGGGGGGAGGCTCCTACAATGAGCAGTTCTTC

d_call: TRBD2
v_call: TRBV12-3/TRBV12-4
j_call: TRBJ2-1
clone_size: many
cdr3_aa: CASETSGGGNEQFF
cdr3_nt: TGTGCCAGTGAGACTAGCGGAGGGGGGAATGAGCAGTTCTTC

d_call: TRBD2
v_call: TRBV20-1
j_call: TRBJ2-2
clone_size: -
cdr3_aa: CSARDSGGTTTGELFF
cdr3_nt: TGCAGTGCTAGAGATTCGGGCGGGACTACCACCGGGGAGCTGTTTTTT

d_call: TRBD2
v_call: TRBV11-2
j_call: TRBJ2-2
clone_size: -
cdr3_aa: CASSSQLAGGRGTGELFF
cdr3_nt: TGTGCCAGCAGCTCCCAACTAGCGGGAGGCCGGGGCACCGGGGAGCTGTTTTTT

d_call: -
v_call: TRBV6-5
j_call: TRBJ1-5
clone_size: -
cdr3_aa: CASSYGRDQPQHF
cdr3_nt: TGTGCCAGCAGTTACGGTCGGGATCAGCCCCAGCATTTT

d_call: TRBD1
v_call: TRBV14
j_call: TRBJ2-5
clone_size: few
cdr3_aa: CASSQLLDRDQETQYF
cdr3_nt: TGTGCCAGCAGCCAACTCCTTGACAGGGATCAAGAGACCCAGTACTTC

d_call: TRBD1
v_call: TRBV18
j_call: TRBJ1-6
clone_size: -
cdr3_aa: CASSPPDRGNSPLHF
cdr3_nt: TGTGCCAGCTCACCACCGGACAGGGGTAATTCACCCCTCCACTTT

d_call: -
v_call: TRBV27
j_call: TRBJ2-2
clone_size: -
cdr3_aa: CASSGGVSTPGELFF
cdr3_nt: TGTGCCAGCAGTGGAGGGGTATCCACCCCCGGGGAGCTGTTTTTT

d_call: TRBD1
v_call: TRBV7-2
j_call: TRBJ1-6
clone_size: many
cdr3_aa: CASGTGASYNSPLHF
cdr3_nt: TGTGCCAGCGGAACAGGGGCCTCCTATAATTCACCCCTCCACTTT

d_call: TRBD1
v_call: TRBV7-3
j_call: TRBJ2-4
clone_size: -
cdr3_aa: CASSLRGQDMGGSTSLAKNIQYF
cdr3_nt: TGTGCCAGCAGCTTAAGGGGACAGGACATGGGTGGGAGCACCAGTTTAGCCAAAAACATTCAGTACTTC

d_call: -
v_call: TRBV6-5
j_call: TRBJ2-2
clone_size: many
cdr3_aa: CASSGLGGELFF
cdr3_nt: TGTGCCAGCAGTGGTCTGGGCGGGGAGCTGTTTTTT

d_call: -
v_call: TRBV19
j_call: TRBJ2-1
clone_size: few
cdr3_aa: CASRTDSHEQFF
cdr3_nt: TGTGCCAGTAGGACGGACTCGCATGAGCAGTTCTTC

d_call: -
v_call: TRBV3-1
j_call: TRBJ2-7
clone_size: few
cdr3_aa: CASSQGFRGYEQYF
cdr3_nt: TGTGCCAGCAGCCAAGGATTTCGGGGCTACGAGCAGTACTTC

d_call: -
v_call: TRBV20-1
j_call: TRBJ1-5
clone_size: few
cdr3_aa: CSARPNSNQPQHF
cdr3_nt: TGCAGTGCTAGACCTAATAGCAATCAGCCCCAGCATTTT

d_call: TRBD1
v_call: TRBV20-1
j_call: TRBJ1-1
clone_size: -
cdr3_aa: CSATTGLHTDAFF
cdr3_nt: TGCAGTGCTACGACAGGGCTCCACACTGACGCTTTCTTT

d_call: TRBD2
v_call: TRBV6-5
j_call: TRBJ2-1
clone_size: many
cdr3_aa: CASSYEGGRRGTDEQFF
cdr3_nt: TGTGCCAGCAGTTACGAAGGTGGCAGGCGGGGGACGGATGAGCAGTTCTTC

d_call: -
v_call: TRBV5-5
j_call: TRBJ1-2
clone_size: -
cdr3_aa: CASSLTASGAYGYTF
cdr3_nt: TGTGCCAGCAGCTTGACCGCGAGTGGGGCCTATGGCTACACCTTC

d_call: -
v_call: TRBV5-1
j_call: TRBJ2-4
clone_size: -
cdr3_aa: CASSSGGPKNIQYF
cdr3_nt: TGCGCCAGCAGCTCCGGCGGGCCCAAAAACATTCAGTACTTC

d_call: TRBD2
v_call: TRBV10-3
j_call: TRBJ2-7
clone_size: few
cdr3_aa: CAISESVVAGATYSYEQYF
cdr3_nt: TGTGCCATCAGTGAGTCTGTGGTAGCGGGAGCGACCTACTCCTACGAGCAGTACTTC

d_call: TRBD2
v_call: TRBV4-3
j_call: TRBJ2-2
clone_size: -
cdr3_aa: CASSQDPGGRNGELFF
cdr3_nt: TGCGCCAGCAGCCAAGACCCGGGGGGGCGTAACGGGGAGCTGTTTTTT

d_call: TRBD2
v_call: TRBV20-1
j_call: TRBJ2-1
clone_size: few
cdr3_aa: CSARELAGAYNEQFF
cdr3_nt: TGCAGTGCTAGAGAACTAGCGGGAGCTTACAATGAGCAGTTCTTC

d_call: -
v_call: TRBV9
j_call: TRBJ2-2
clone_size: -
cdr3_aa: CASSVGHANTGELFF
cdr3_nt: TGTGCCAGCAGCGTAGGACACGCGAACACCGGGGAGCTGTTTTTT

d_call: TRBD2
v_call: TRBV7-2
j_call: TRBJ2-3
clone_size: -
cdr3_aa: CASSLRAGTSGSNTQYF
cdr3_nt: TGTGCCAGCAGCTTAAGGGCCGGGACTAGCGGGTCTAATACGCAGTATTTT

d_call: TRBD1
v_call: TRBV6-2/TRBV6-3
j_call: TRBJ1-5
clone_size: -
cdr3_aa: CASSYSRTGEHNQPQHF
cdr3_nt: TGTGCCAGCAGTTACTCCCGGACAGGGGAACATAATCAGCCCCAGCATTTT

d_call: -
v_call: TRBV20-1
j_call: TRBJ1-4
clone_size: few
cdr3_aa: CSANLGTNEKLFF
cdr3_nt: TGCAGTGCTAACTTAGGGACTAATGAAAAACTGTTTTTT

d_call: TRBD1
v_call: TRBV12-3/TRBV12-4
j_call: TRBJ1-4
clone_size: few
cdr3_aa: CASSQGQPWMFF
cdr3_nt: TGTGCCAGCAGCCAGGGACAGCCCTGGATGTTTTTT

d_call: TRBD1
v_call: TRBV14
j_call: TRBJ2-1
clone_size: many
cdr3_aa: CASRLGQDNEQFF
cdr3_nt: TGTGCCAGCAGACTTGGACAGGACAATGAGCAGTTCTTC

d_call: -
v_call: TRBV19
j_call: TRBJ2-3
clone_size: -
cdr3_aa: CASSATVSSTDTQYF
cdr3_nt: TGTGCCAGTAGTGCGACAGTGTCGAGCACAGATACGCAGTATTTT

d_call: -
v_call: TRBV5-5
j_call: TRBJ1-5
clone_size: -
cdr3_aa: CASSGEAGWHQPQHF
cdr3_nt: TGTGCCAGCAGCGGGGAGGCAGGGTGGCATCAGCCCCAGCATTTT